The 3 T cell receptor beta chains presented below share a single source sample, sequenced in a study of chemoradiotherapy in HPV16-positive cancers. Assay: immunoSEQ multiplex PCR; the TCRdb copy retains only in-frame clones and omits some. The sample comprises 20,000 to 30,000 clones, less than 95% of which are singletons, and over 2.5% rests with the top ten. Sampling was conducted from a patient who underwent chemoradiotherapy. Every receptor here comes from a human donor with HPV-associated anogenital cancer.

This chain connects TRBV6-1 to TRBJ2-1, with unresolved D. Germline values: CDR1 MNHNS, CDR2 SASEGT. V dropped 5 bases and J dropped 2 bases, with 13 bases sitting between them. This CDR3 spans 15 amino acids. In DNA, the CDR3 is TGTGCCAGCAGTAAATCGACAAGGACCTACAATGAGCAGTTCTTC. It yields the protein CASSKSTRTYNEQFF.

The CDR3 region has the DNA TGTGCCAGCAGCACGGACAGGGGGCGGAGGGAGCTGTTTTTT. Its protein is CASSTDRGRRELFF. This chain links TRBV7-2 with TRBJ2-2, with 11 bases identical to TRBD1. V lost 5 bases, J lost 9 bases, and 5 bases stayed unmatched. The CDR3 extends over 14 amino acids. CDR1 and CDR2 (germline): SGHTA, FQGNSA.

The V gene is TRBV27, the J gene TRBJ1-5, with D unclear. Germline assignment: CDR1 MNHEY and CDR2 SMNVEV (reference sequence). The CDR3 runs to 15 residues. Trimming removed 3 bases from V and 0 bases from J, with 9 bases in between. CDR3 nucleotide sequence: TGTGCCAGCAGTTTTGCGCTGAATAGCAATCAGCCCCAGCATTTT. This gives the protein CASSFALNSNQPQHF.